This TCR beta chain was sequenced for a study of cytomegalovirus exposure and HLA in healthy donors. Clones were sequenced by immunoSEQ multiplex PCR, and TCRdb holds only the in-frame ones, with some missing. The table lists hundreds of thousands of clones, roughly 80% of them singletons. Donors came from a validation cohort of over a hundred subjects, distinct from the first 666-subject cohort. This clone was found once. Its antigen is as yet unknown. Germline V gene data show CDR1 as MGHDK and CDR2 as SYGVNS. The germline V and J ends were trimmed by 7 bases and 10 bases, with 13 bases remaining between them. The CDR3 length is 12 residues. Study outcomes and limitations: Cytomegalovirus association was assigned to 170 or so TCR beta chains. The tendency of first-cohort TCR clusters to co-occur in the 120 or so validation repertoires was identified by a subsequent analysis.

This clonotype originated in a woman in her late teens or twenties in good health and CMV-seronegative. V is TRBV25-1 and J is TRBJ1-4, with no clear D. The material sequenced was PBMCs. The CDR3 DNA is TGTGCCAGCACCCAGGAGGCAGGAAAACTGTTTTTT. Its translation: CASTQEAGKLFF.